The sequence of this TCR beta chain was determined in a study of molecular identifiers for immune sequencing clone quantification. The sorting of naive CD8 T cells used the CD8+CD4-CCR7+CD45RA+ phenotype. The use of previously described methods and listed TCR primers produced the bulk TCR libraries. TCRdb processed the PCR reads anew with MiXCR; each CDR3 protein has one entry. This sample has approximately 630,000 distinct CDR3 sequences; roughly 23% occur once, and the top ten carry roughly 0.83%. In the case of this clonotype: Its target is unknown.

The study's findings and limits: Clones exceeding 20 RNA copies carried over 97% of effector molecules but under 1% of naive-cell molecules.

Germline-derived CDR1 and CDR2 are MNHEY and SMNVEV (reference sequence). This CDR3 has 15 amino acids. Deletions cut 4 bases from V and 0 bases from J, with 13 bases between. Input material: naive CD8+ T cells from blood, with Jurkat cell RNA spiked in. The subset is: FACS-sorted CD8+CD4-CCR7+CD45RA+ naive T cells. V gene TRBV27 combines with J gene TRBJ2-7, with D maybe TRBD1 (6 bases). The receptor was isolated from a human donor in good health. Some libraries in this study had Jurkat cell RNA spiked in. As DNA, the CDR3 is TGTGCCAGCAGTTCAACAGGGTCCGGCTCCTACGAGCAGTACTTC. Protein sequence: CASSSTGSGSYEQYF.